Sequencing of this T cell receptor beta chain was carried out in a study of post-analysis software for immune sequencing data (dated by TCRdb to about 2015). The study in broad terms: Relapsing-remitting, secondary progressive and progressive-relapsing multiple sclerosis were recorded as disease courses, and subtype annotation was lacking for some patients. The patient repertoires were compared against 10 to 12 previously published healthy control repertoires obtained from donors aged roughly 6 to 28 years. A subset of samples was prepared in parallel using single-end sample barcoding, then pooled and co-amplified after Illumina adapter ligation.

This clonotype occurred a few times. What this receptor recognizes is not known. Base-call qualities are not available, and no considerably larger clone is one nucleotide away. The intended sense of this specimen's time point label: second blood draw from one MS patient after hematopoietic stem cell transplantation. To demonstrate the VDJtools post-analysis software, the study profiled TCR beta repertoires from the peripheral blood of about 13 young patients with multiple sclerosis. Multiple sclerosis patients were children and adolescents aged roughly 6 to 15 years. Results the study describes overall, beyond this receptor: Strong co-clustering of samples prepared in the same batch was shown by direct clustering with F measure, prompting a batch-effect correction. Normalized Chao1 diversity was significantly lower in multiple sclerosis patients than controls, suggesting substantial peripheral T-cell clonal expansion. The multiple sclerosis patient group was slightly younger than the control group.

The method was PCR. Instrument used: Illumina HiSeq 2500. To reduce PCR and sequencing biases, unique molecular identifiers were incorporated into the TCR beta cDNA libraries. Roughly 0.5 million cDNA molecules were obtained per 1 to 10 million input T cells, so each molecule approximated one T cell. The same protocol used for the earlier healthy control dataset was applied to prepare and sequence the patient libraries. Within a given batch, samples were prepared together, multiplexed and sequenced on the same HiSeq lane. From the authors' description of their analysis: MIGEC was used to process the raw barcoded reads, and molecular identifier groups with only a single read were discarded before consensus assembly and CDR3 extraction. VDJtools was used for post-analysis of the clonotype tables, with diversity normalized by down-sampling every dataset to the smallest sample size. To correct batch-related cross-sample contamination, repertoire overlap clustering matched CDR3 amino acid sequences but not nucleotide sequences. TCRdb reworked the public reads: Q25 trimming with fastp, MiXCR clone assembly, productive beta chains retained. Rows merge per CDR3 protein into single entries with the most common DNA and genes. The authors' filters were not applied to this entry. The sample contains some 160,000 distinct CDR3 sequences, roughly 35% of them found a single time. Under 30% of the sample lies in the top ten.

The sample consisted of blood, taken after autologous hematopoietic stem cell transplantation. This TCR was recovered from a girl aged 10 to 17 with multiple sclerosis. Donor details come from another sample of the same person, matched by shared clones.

Here is the DNA: TGTGCCAGCAGCGTAGAGTTAAGAGGGTCTGAAGCTTTCTTT. It translates as CASSVELRGSEAFF. In this chain, TRBV9 is recombined with TRBJ1-1, with no reliable assignment of the D segment. V sheds 0 bases and J sheds 6 bases, leaving 12 bases between their ends. The CDR3 goes from the cysteine to the phenylalanine over 14 residues. The DNA shown is the 42-base CDR3, in frame from base 1. The germline V gene gives CDR1 as SGDLS and CDR2 as YYNGEE.